This T cell receptor (beta chain) derives from a study of vaccination and CD4 T cells after COVID-19 (dated 2022 in TCRdb). About the investigation overall: Every convalescent patient had a positive nasal swab PCR test for SARS-CoV-2, with mild disease in 8 to 10 patients and severe disease in one. Participants received two doses of either the Pfizer-BioNTech BNT162b2 vaccine (n=8) or the Moderna mRNA-1273 vaccine (n=2). Post-vaccine blood samples were obtained a median of approximately 74 days after the second vaccine dose, with a range of about 14 to 250 days. Post-COVID blood samples from convalescent patients were collected a median of around 100 days after diagnosis, with a range of 35 to 161 days. Six males and four females were included in the convalescent cohort, with two Hispanic individuals, seven Caucasians, two Asians and one multiracial person represented. Control cultures received a CEFX viral epitope pool as the positive control, an HIV-1 Nef peptide pool as the negative control, or no peptide. Culture stimuli were overlapping spike peptide pools from SARS-CoV-2 and from the common cold coronaviruses HCoV-NL63, HCoV-OC43 and HCoV-229E. The spike-specific CD4+ TCR repertoire was compared before and after mRNA vaccination in 10 COVID-19 convalescent patients and a few infection-naive healthy vaccine recipients. Results the study describes overall, beyond this receptor: The study included relatively few convalescent patients and did not analyze early timepoints after natural infection. Among the post-vaccine SARS-CoV-2-reactive clones in convalescent patients, a median around 90% showed up only after vaccination, which suggests vaccine-specific priming. Nearly all vaccine-specific clones in convalescent patients (304 of 307) were mono-reactive for SARS-CoV-2 spike rather than cross-reactive with common cold coronaviruses. The median number of SARS-CoV-2-reactive clonotypes rose from fewer than 25 after infection to around 40 after vaccination, but the change was not significant.

Library method: PCR. DNA from cultured CD4+ T cells was subjected to TCR sequencing with the Oncomine TCR Beta short-read assay at the Johns Hopkins FTIC core. The QIAamp micro DNA kit was used to extract genomic DNA from the cultured CD4+ T cells. Oncomine TCR Beta libraries from cultured CD4+ T cells were pooled using unique dual indexes and sequenced on an Illumina iSeq 100. In the source study's methods: Non-productive sequences were filtered out, and CDR3s that did not start with C, did not end with F or W, or were shorter than 7 amino acids were discarded. The MANAFEST web application was used to identify antigen-specific clonotypes by comparing peptide-stimulated wells against reference wells and other culture wells. Positive clones required FDR below 0.05, an odds ratio above 5, and productive frequency above 0.1% in at least two of three replicate wells. A clonotype was classed as cross-reactive if the clonotype showed significant expansion both in SARS-CoV-2 spike wells and in at least one common cold coronavirus spike condition. Similarity between CDR3 sequences was evaluated in R version 3.6.1 using Levenshtein distances (stringdist) and unrooted phylogenetic trees (ape). TCRdb handled the public reads itself, with Q25 trimming in fastp and clone calling in MiXCR, and kept productive beta chains. Rows are combined by CDR3 protein, so each entry shows the most common genes and DNA. The V and J calls follow TCRdb's processing rather than the paper's. Within this sample are roughly 20,000 distinct CDR3 sequences, with roughly three fifths of them counted one time only. Roughly a tenth of the sample rests with the top ten.

The sample's treatment or condition label, in plain terms: roughly 10-day PBMC culture with coronavirus spike peptide pools or control peptides (ViraFEST assay). The ViraFEST assay was used in the study, in which antigen-specific T cells were expanded with peptide pools and expanded clonotypes were subsequently identified by TCR sequencing. The positive SARS-CoV-2 PCR tests of the convalescent patients were dated from March to December 2020, before the Alpha, Beta and Delta variants emerged in the United States. PBMCs were cultured at two million per well in IMDM supplemented with 5% human AB serum and about 10 IU/ml IL-2, with approximately 9.5 ug/ml peptide pools added. On days 3 and 7, half of the culture medium was replaced with fresh IL-2-containing medium. After approximately eleven days of culture, CD4+ T cells were isolated by negative selection with the EasySep CD4+ T cell isolation kit. Ficoll-Paque Plus gradient centrifugation was used to isolate PBMCs from whole blood, and the isolated PBMCs were then either used fresh or cryopreserved at -140C. In general, triplicate wells were set up for every culture condition.

This clonotype was recorded only once. Its antigen specificity is not known. There are no base qualities to consult, and no much larger clone falls within one base. One read alone lends weak support. CDR1 GTSNPN and CDR2 SVGIG are derived from the germline V gene (reference sequence). The CDR3 has 14 amino acids, counting the end cysteine and phenylalanine. CDR3 DNA only is kept here, 42 bases in frame from base 1. Trimming at the junction amounts to 0 bases on V and 7 bases on J, and the germline ends lie 15 bases apart. The chain links TRBV30 with TRBJ2-5; tentative D gene TRBD1, with 5 bases matching. This TCR was recovered from a human donor who had recovered from COVID-19. Source material: CD4+ T cells from blood, cultured in vitro. The CDR3 has the sequence CAWSVNWQGGTQYF. The nucleotide sequence is TGTGCCTGGAGTGTAAATTGGCAGGGTGGGACCCAGTACTTC. With all but the CDR3 taken from the reference TRBV30 and TRBJ2-5 genes, the full variable domain is: SQTIHQWPATLVQPVGSPLSLECTVEGTSNPNLYWYRQAAGRGLQLLFYSVGIGQISSEVPQNLSASRPQDRQFILSSKKLLLSDSGFYLCAWSVNWQGGTQYFGPGTRLLVL.